One sample yielded the 26 T cell receptor beta chains listed below, sequenced in a study of blood T cells in healthy people across ages (dated by TCRdb to 2014 to 2015). Library method: 5' RACE. TCRdb records Illumina HiSeq 2500 as the sequencer. A second PCR of roughly 7 to 11 cycles was performed with a sample-barcoded 5' primer and a J-beta primer mix. TCRdb took the public reads, trimmed them with fastp at Q25, ran MiXCR for clone calling and kept in-frame beta chains. Each entry is one CDR3 protein sequence, shown with its most common DNA and genes. Present in this sample are about 1,800,000 distinct CDR3 sequences, roughly 30% of which were seen just once. The top ten clonotypes cover 7.7% of the sample. Specimen: blood. The receptors originated from a woman aged 25 to 39 in good health.

In its sample, this clonotype was seen many times. The CDR3 sequence: CSAWDRSYGYTF. The CDR3 DNA is TGCAGCGCTTGGGACAGAAGCTATGGCTACACCTTC. The J gene is TRBJ1-2, the V gene TRBV29-1, with 7 bases identical to TRBD1. V gave up 7 bases and J gave up 4 bases; unmatched junction bases: 6. Germline V gene sequence: CDR1 SQVTM, CDR2 ANQGSEA. This CDR3 has 12 residues.

V and J are TRBV24-1 and TRBJ2-3; D possibly matches TRBD1 or TRBD2 (5 bases each). V gave up 9 bases and J gave up 2 bases, with 8 bases separating them. This CDR3 comprises 12 residues. Germline V gives CDR1 KGHDR, CDR2 SFDVKD. The CDR3 bases are TGTGCCACCCGGGGACCCACAGATACGCAGTATTTT. Its protein is CATRGPTDTQYF.

This chain connects TRBV30 to TRBJ1-3; D might be TRBD1 (5 bases). CDR3 size: 14 residues. Per germline, CDR1 GTSNPN and CDR2 SVGIG (reference sequence). The V and J ends lost 4 bases and 0 bases respectively, with 10 bases between them. The CDR3 DNA follows: TGTGCCTGGAACCCCAGGGTCTCTGGAAACACCATATATTTT. Translation: CAWNPRVSGNTIYF.

This clonotype was seen a handful of times. V is TRBV5-5 and J is TRBJ2-5; D unclear. This CDR3 contains 16 residues. The V gene's germline CDR1 is SGHKS and CDR2 YYEKEE (reference sequence). Trimming took 0 bases from V and 1 from J, leaving 13 bases between them. CDR3 amino acids: CASSLGTIWGQETQYF. In nucleotides, the CDR3 is TGTGCCAGCAGCTTGGGAACTATCTGGGGCCAAGAGACCCAGTACTTC.

The chain couples TRBV9 to TRBJ2-7, with D perhaps TRBD1 (6 bases). V was pared by 0 bases and J by 3 bases, with 13 bases between. Germline V gene data show CDR1 as SGDLS and CDR2 as YYNGEE. The CDR3 spans 15 residues. The CDR3 sequence: CASSVGTANVYEQYF. As DNA, the CDR3 is TGTGCCAGCAGCGTAGGGACAGCTAATGTCTACGAGCAGTACTTC.

The CDR3 sequence: CASSWDRGLLYF. The CDR3, as DNA: TGTGCCAGCAGCTGGGACAGGGGGCTTCTGTACTTC. The chain joins TRBV7-2 to TRBJ2-5; TRBD1 matches 12 bases. Germline CDR1 is SGHTA and CDR2 is FQGNSA. Losses at the gene ends were 4 bases for V and 13 bases for J; bases not matched to a gene: 4. CDR3 size: 12 residues.

V gene TRBV30 combines with J gene TRBJ2-3, with D maybe TRBD2 (5 bases). V lost 1 base to trimming and J lost 4 bases, with 18 bases between them. Germline V gene sequence: CDR1 GTSNPN, CDR2 SVGIG (reference sequence). This CDR3 has 16 residues. The CDR3 DNA is TGTGCCTGGAGTGGAGCGACCACATCACTAGCAGATACGCAGTATTTT. Translated, it gives CAWSGATTSLADTQYF.

V and J are TRBV19 and TRBJ1-1, with 8 bases lining up with TRBD1. V gave up 3 bases and J gave up 4 bases; unmatched junction bases: 4. This CDR3 spans 14 amino acids. CDR1 is LNHDA and CDR2 is SQIVND in the germline V gene (reference sequence). CDR3 in amino acids: CASSMDREVTEAFF. The CDR3 region has the DNA TGTGCCAGTAGTATGGACAGGGAGGTCACTGAAGCTTTCTTT. Full variable domain (rest looked up from reference TRBV19 and TRBJ1-1): DGGITQSPKYLFRKEGQNVTLSCEQNLNHDAMYWYRQDPGQGLRLIYYSQIVNDFQKGDIAEGYSVSREKKESFPLTVTSAQKNPTAFYLCASSMDREVTEAFFGQGTRLTVV.

V usage is TRBV7-8 and J usage is TRBJ2-1; 7 nucleotides align to TRBD2. Unmatched junction bases numbered 4, after V lost 5 bases and J lost 9 bases. There are 12 residues in the CDR3. CDR1 and CDR2 (germline): SGHVS, FQNEAQ. The chain's CDR3 is CASSQSGIEQFF. The DNA for the CDR3 is TGTGCCAGCAGCCAGAGCGGGATTGAGCAGTTCTTC.

In this sample, this clonotype turned up a few times. The rearrangement links TRBV24-1 to TRBJ2-3; 9 positions match TRBD1. The CDR3 has 16 amino acids. Germline-derived CDR1 and CDR2 are KGHDR and SFDVKD. Trimming at V came to 2 bases and at J to 2 bases, leaving 4 bases not matched to a gene. For the CDR3, the DNA is TGTGCCACCAGTGATTCCCGGGACAGGGCCACAGATACGCAGTATTTT. It encodes CATSDSRDRATDTQYF.

This clonotype was recorded at least ten times. The chain recombines TRBV7-6 with TRBJ1-2; 7 bases agree with TRBD1. This CDR3 is built from 15 residues. Germline CDR1 SGHVS, CDR2 FNYEAQ. After removal of 6 bases from V and 5 bases from J, the junction contained 12 bases not matched to a gene. The CDR3 DNA sequence: TGTGCCAGCAGTAGTCAGGGGGGGCTTACATATGGCTACACCTTC. This sequence encodes CASSSQGGLTYGYTF.

V and J are TRBV6-6 and TRBJ1-4; D call uncertain. The germline V and J ends were trimmed by 4 bases and 0 bases, with 9 bases remaining between them. The germline V gene encodes CDR1 MNHNY and CDR2 SVGAGI (reference sequence). This CDR3 is built from 15 residues. The CDR3 region has the DNA TGTGCCAGCAGTTCTATCGGAGCAACTAATGAAAAACTGTTTTTT. Translated, it gives CASSSIGATNEKLFF.

The chain uses TRBV5-1 and TRBJ2-3; TRBD2 agrees at 9 bases. This CDR3 has 14 amino acids. Germline V gene data show CDR1 as SGHRS and CDR2 as YFSETQ. The trim removed 6 bases at V and 1 base at J, leaving 3 bases unmatched. This CDR3 is CASIPSGGTDTQYF. The CDR3 DNA reads as TGCGCCAGCATTCCTAGCGGGGGCACAGATACGCAGTATTTT.

The chain joins TRBV20-1 to TRBJ1-6; D is unclear. Germline V gene data show CDR1 as DFQATT and CDR2 as SNEGSKA (reference sequence). Trimming removed 3 bases at V and 0 bases at J, with 9 bases between. The CDR3 loop spans 15 amino acids. CDR3: CSARVASSYNSPLHF. The DNA of the CDR3 is TGCAGTGCTAGGGTAGCGAGCTCCTATAATTCACCCCTCCACTTT.

The chain is built from TRBV20-1 and TRBJ1-2, with TRBD1 identical over 9 bases. This CDR3 has 12 residues. CDR1 DFQATT and CDR2 SNEGSKA come from the germline V gene (reference sequence). With 8 bases clipped from V and 2 bases from J, the junction kept 3 bases outside the gene matches. CDR3 bases: TGCAGTACGGACAGGGGAAACTATGGCTACACCTTC. Translation: CSTDRGNYGYTF.

There are many counts of this clonotype. The chain combines TRBV7-2 with TRBJ2-3; 7 bases match TRBD2. The V gene end was trimmed by 3 bases and the J gene end by 9 bases; junction bases not matched to a gene: 3. CDR1 is SGHTA, CDR2 FQGNSA, per germline. The CDR3 is 12 amino acids. The CDR3 here is CASSLGRATQYF. In DNA, the CDR3 is TGTGCCAGCAGCTTGGGGAGGGCGACGCAGTATTTT.

This clonotype was observed a handful of times. This chain joins TRBV6-5 and TRBJ2-1; D is unclear. The CDR3 length is 13 residues. The ends were cut back, 2 bases at V and 7 bases at J, with 9 bases in the middle. Germline CDR1 MNHEY, CDR2 SVGAGI. CDR3 sequence: CASSYLSRNEQFF. CDR3 coding DNA: TGTGCCAGCAGTTACCTCAGTAGAAATGAGCAGTTCTTC.

This chain joins TRBV10-3 and TRBJ2-7; D is possibly TRBD2 (5 bases). The V end was cut by 8 bases, the J end by 6 bases, with 17 bases between. The germline CDR1 and CDR2 sequences are ENHRY and SYGVKD. The CDR3 has 13 amino acids. The CDR3 DNA reads TGTGCCATCTGTAAGGAGGAGTGTCTCGAGCAGTACTTC. Translation: CAICKEECLEQYF.

This clonotype has only a few counts. The chain carries TRBV12-3 or TRBV12-4 and TRBJ2-3; the D gene is possibly TRBD2 (6 bases). The CDR3 has 12 amino acids. The ends were cut back, 6 bases at V and 4 bases at J, with 8 bases in the middle. CDR3 sequence: CASSGRPDTQYF. CDR3 DNA: TGTGCCAGCAGCGGGAGACCAGATACGCAGTATTTT.

The chain recombines TRBV24-1 with TRBJ2-1; the D is unclear. Trimming took off 0 bases at V and 0 bases at J, with 8 bases between the two ends. Per germline, CDR1 KGHDR and CDR2 SFDVKD. The CDR3 length is 16 residues. The CDR3 DNA reads as TGTGCCACCAGTGATTTGACGGCTAGCTCCTACAATGAGCAGTTCTTC. Its translation: CATSDLTASSYNEQFF.

The sample holds a few counts of this clonotype. This rearrangement joins TRBV7-2 to TRBJ2-5; D remains unclear. The germline CDR1 and CDR2 sequences are SGHTA and FQGNSA. The CDR3 has 14 amino acids. Trimming took off 2 bases at V and 5 bases at J, with 12 bases between the two ends. The CDR3 protein is CASSLRASPETQYF. CDR3 nucleotides: TGTGCCAGCAGCTTAAGGGCCAGCCCTGAGACCCAGTACTTC.

With regard to this clonotype: One end of the junction is discordant with germline, which a read error may explain. The chain recombines TRBV7-2 with TRBJ2-1, with D possibly matching TRBD2 (6 bases). Germline CDR1 SGHTA, CDR2 FQGNSA. The CDR3 is 13 amino acids. CDR3 in amino acids: CVSSSGPDNEQFF. The CDR3 region has the DNA TGTGTCAGCAGTAGCGGCCCGGACAATGAGCAGTTCTTC.

About this clonotype: Since a much larger clone is just one base distant, this may be a read error. The chain carries TRBV18 and TRBJ2-4; D is ambiguous. This CDR3 has 13 residues. V shed 1 base and J shed 13 bases, with 14 bases lying between them. Germline V lookup: CDR1 KGHSH, CDR2 LQKENI. The CDR3: CASSPLSRNEQYF. As DNA, the CDR3 is TGTGCCAGCTCACCACTTTCCAGAAATGAGCAGTACTTC.

This clonotype has at least ten counts. The rearrangement joins TRBV3-1 to TRBJ2-4, with TRBD1 matching over 7 bases. The ends lost 1 base at V and 7 bases at J; junction bases unmatched: 1. Looked up from germline, CDR1 is LGHDT and CDR2 is YNNKEL (reference sequence). CDR3 length: 13 amino acids. In DNA, the CDR3 is TGTGCCAGCAGCCAAGTCAGGGGGAACATTCAGTACTTC. This encodes CASSQVRGNIQYF.

On this clonotype: A read error may produce the germline difference seen at one junction end. The chain recombines TRBV12-3 or TRBV12-4 with TRBJ2-3, with D perhaps TRBD2 (5 bases). The CDR3 length is 16 residues. CDR3 sequence (DNA): TGTGCCAGCAGTTTAGCGGTGGGAGTCCGCCCAGATATGCAGTATTTT. Its protein is CASSLAVGVRPDMQYF.

V usage is TRBV6-5 and J usage is TRBJ2-7; TRBD2 agrees at 7 bases. Per germline, CDR1 MNHEY and CDR2 SVGAGI. After removal of 5 bases from V and 4 bases from J, the junction contained 11 bases not matched to a gene. The CDR3 totals 15 residues. DNA of the CDR3: TGTGCCAGCAGTGAGGACCGTGGCGGGAGTTACGAGCAGTACTTC. Its translation is CASSEDRGGSYEQYF.